The clone carrying this T cell receptor (beta chain) has only one observation. Germline trimming cut 7 bases from V and 8 bases from J; bases unmatched to any gene: 4. This CDR3 has 11 residues. Germline values: CDR1 SQVTM, CDR2 ANQGSEA. These data are taken from a study of blood T cell repertoires in COVID-19. Study as a whole: The study drew acute and convalescent COVID-19 samples from the United States, Italy and Spain. PBMCs, B-cell-depleted T cells, or T cells provided the cDNA or gDNA that made up the material.

TCRdb's copy holds only in-frame clones and misses some; the assay was immunoSEQ multiplex PCR. In the table there are about 390,000 clones, approximately 87% of which are singletons. The sequencing input was peripheral blood. The V gene is TRBV29-1, the J gene TRBJ2-1, with TRBD1 identical over 8 bases. The receptor was derived from a woman aged 55-70 years with COVID-19, enrolled during active disease. The CDR3 loop reads CSADRGDEQFF. DNA for the CDR3: TGCAGCGCTGACAGGGGTGATGAGCAGTTCTTC.